These T cell receptor beta chains were read from a single sample in a study of blood T cell repertoires in COVID-19. Only in-frame clones appear in the TCRdb table, and some are missing; sequencing was by immunoSEQ multiplex PCR. Of roughly 77,000 clones in the sample, around 90% are singletons; the top ten hold 4% to 5.5%. Input material: peripheral blood. The source is a man in his fifties with active COVID-19. Each CDR3 is given with its conserved first and last residue. A D gene is named only where the DNA matches it firmly. Not every row has a clone size; where given, it reads once, few, many or a size class.

j_call d_call v_call clone_size cdr3_nt cdr3_aa
TRBJ2-2 NA TRBV10-2 NA TGCGCCAGCAGTGAGTCGGGACTCGGGAACACCGGGGAGCTGTTTTTT CASSESGLGNTGELFF
TRBJ1-1 NA TRBV4-1 NA TGCGCCAGCAGCTCGCCGGGAGGAACGTGGACTGAAGCTTTCTTT CASSSPGGTWTEAFF
TRBJ2-1 TRBD2 TRBV7-6 NA TGTGCCAGCAGCTCGACCGGGAGCGGGAGGTTTCTAAATGAGCAGTTCTTC CASSSTGSGRFLNEQFF
TRBJ2-2 NA TRBV9 NA TGTGCCAGCAGCGTAGGGCAGTTTTACACCGGGGAGCTGTTTTTT CASSVGQFYTGELFF
TRBJ2-7 NA TRBV9 once TGTGCCAGCAGCCCCACTAGCTCCCCCTACGAGCAGTACTTC CASSPTSSPYEQYF
TRBJ1-1 NA TRBV28 NA TGTGCCAGCAGTTTATGGTGGGGGGGAATCCAGGTCACTGAAGCTTTCTTT CASSLWWGGIQVTEAFF
TRBJ2-4 NA TRBV4-3 NA TGCGCCAGCAGCCAAGACCTCAGGAACATTCAGTACTTC CASSQDLRNIQYF
TRBJ1-2 NA TRBV29-1 NA TGCAGCGTTGAACATCTACAGAACTATGGCTACACCTTC CSVEHLQNYGYTF
TRBJ2-3 NA TRBV12-2 NA TGTGCAAGTCGCTTAGCCCCTCAGCGTCCAGATACGCAGTATTTT CASRLAPQRPDTQYF
TRBJ2-3 NA TRBV7-2 NA TGTGCCAGCAGCTTAGCCGGGATAAGCACAGATACGCAGTATTTT CASSLAGISTDTQYF
TRBJ2-2 NA TRBV9 NA TGTGCCAGCAGCGCAGGCTCCGGGGAGCTGTTTTTT CASSAGSGELFF
TRBJ2-5 TRBD2 TRBV27 NA TGTGCCAGCAGAACAGCGGGACCCATAAAAGAGACCCAGTACTTC CASRTAGPIKETQYF
TRBJ2-5 NA TRBV4-1 NA TGCGCCAGCAGCCAAGAAGGGACTGGGACGACGAAGACCCAGTACTTC CASSQEGTGTTKTQYF
TRBJ2-7 TRBD1 TRBV3-1/TRBV3-2 NA TGTGCCAGCAGCCAAGTCCCCTTTACCAGGGGGTTTTACTCCTACGAGCAGTACTTC CASSQVPFTRGFYSYEQYF
TRBJ2-2 TRBD2 TRBV7-9 NA TGTGCCAGCAGCTTCCGAGCGGGAGGTAACACCGGGGAGCTGTTTTTT CASSFRAGGNTGELFF
TRBJ2-3 TRBD2 TRBV5-4 NA TGTGCCAGCAGCCCGGGAGGCTCAACTAGCACAGATACGCAGTATTTT CASSPGGSTSTDTQYF
TRBJ2-1 TRBD2 TRBV5-4 NA TGTGCCAGCAGCCCGGCGGCGGGGGGGCAGAATGAGCAGTTCTTC CASSPAAGGQNEQFF
TRBJ2-7 NA TRBV5-4 NA TGTGCCAGCAGCCTGGGGGGCGGCATTTGGTCCGAGCAGTACTTC CASSLGGGIWSEQYF
TRBJ1-5 TRBD1 TRBV29-1 NA TGCAGCGTTGGCGGCCAGGACAGGAATCAGCCCCAGCATTTT CSVGGQDRNQPQHF
TRBJ2-7 NA TRBV5-1 NA TGCGCCAGCAGCGGAAGGGGGTTTAACTACGAGCAGTACTTC CASSGRGFNYEQYF
TRBJ1-2 NA TRBV7-3 NA TGTGCCAGCAGCTTCGGCCCGGAGGCCTATGGCTACACCTTC CASSFGPEAYGYTF
TRBJ1-3 NA TRBV28 NA TGTGCCAGCGTCCGGGGGGCTGGAAACACCATATATTTT CASVRGAGNTIYF
TRBJ1-2 NA TRBV19 NA TGTGCCAGTAGTAGCGGTTTTTACTATGGCTACACCTTC CASSSGFYYGYTF
TRBJ2-1 NA TRBV27 NA TGTGCCAGCAGTTTTCTCGGAGAAAACAATGAGCAGTTCTTC CASSFLGENNEQFF
TRBJ1-5 TRBD1 TRBV6-2/TRBV6-3 NA TGTGCCAGCAGCAACACAGGGGGTAATCAGCCCCAGCATTTT CASSNTGGNQPQHF
TRBJ1-1 NA TRBV11-2 NA TGTGCCAGCAGCTCGAGACAGCGTAACACTGAAGCTTTCTTT CASSSRQRNTEAFF
TRBJ2-5 NA TRBV5-1 once TGCGCCAGCAGCTTGGCCGGTCGGCAGGGCAAAGAGACCCAGTACTTC CASSLAGRQGKETQYF
TRBJ1-1 TRBD1 TRBV19 few TGTGCCAGTAGTTCCCGGACAGGGAAGATGAACACTGAAGCTTTCTTT CASSSRTGKMNTEAFF
TRBJ1-6 TRBD1 TRBV27 NA TGTGCCAGCAGCGCCACAGGGGGTCTCTTTTTCGGTTCACCCCTCCACTTT CASSATGGLFFGSPLHF
TRBJ2-5 TRBD2 TRBV30 NA TGTGCCTGGGAATTAGCGGGGGAAGAGACCCAGTACTTC CAWELAGEETQYF
TRBJ2-2 NA TRBV5-5 NA TGTGCCAGCAGCTTGGTACCCAGGCCCGGGGAGCTGTTTTTT CASSLVPRPGELFF
TRBJ2-7 NA TRBV7-6 medium-sized TGTGCCAGCTTTTCCACTGGCGAGCAGTACTTC CASFSTGEQYF